A selection of T cell receptor beta chains follows, all from one sample in a study of shared clonotypes between healthy human individuals. Sequencing used immunoSEQ multiplex PCR; TCRdb keeps in-frame clones, though not all of them. This sample has about 2.3 million clones, with around 90% found just once. Sequenced: naive CD4+ T cells from PBMCs. The receptor source for this set is a young man in good health. Some clones in this sample may be carry-over from other donors' samples. CDR3s include the opening cysteine and the closing phenylalanine or tryptophan. Each record gives: clone size, J gene, D gene, V gene, CDR3 DNA, CDR3 protein. A D gene is named only where the DNA matches it firmly. Not every row has a clone size; where given, it reads once, few, many or a size class.

>once|TRBJ2-1|TRBD1|TRBV6-1
TGTGCCAGCAGTGACCCCAGACAGGGAAGCTCCTACAATGAGCAGTTCTTC
CASSDPRQGSSYNEQFF
>NA|TRBJ2-7|TRBD2|TRBV13
TGTGCCAGCAGCAAGCGGACTAGCGGGAGCCTTGGCTCCTACGAGCAGTACTTC
CASSKRTSGSLGSYEQYF
>NA|TRBJ1-3|TRBD1|TRBV6-1
TGTGCCAGCAGAGGGGGCGAAAACACCATATATTTT
CASRGGENTIYF
>NA|TRBJ1-3|NA|TRBV28
TGTGCCAGCGGCGAGGGGAGCCTCTCTGGAAACACCATATATTTT
CASGEGSLSGNTIYF
>NA|TRBJ1-5|NA|TRBV5-1
TGCGCCAGCAGCTTGGAAGGTCAAAATCAGCCCCAGCATTTT
CASSLEGQNQPQHF
>NA|TRBJ2-5|TRBD2|TRBV7-3
TGTGCCAGCAGCCACCGCTCTCCGGAGGGGCGGGGGGAGACCCAGTACTTC
CASSHRSPEGRGETQYF
>NA|TRBJ2-2|NA|TRBV25-1
TGTGCCAGCAGTTCGAACACCGGGGAGCTGTTTTTT
CASSSNTGELFF
>NA|TRBJ1-3|NA|TRBV28
TGTGCCAGCAGTTTGTTTCCTGGAAACACCATATATTTT
CASSLFPGNTIYF
>NA|TRBJ1-4|TRBD1|TRBV28
TGTGCCAGCAGTTCAATTCCAGGGGGTTCTAATGAAAAACTGTTTTTT
CASSSIPGGSNEKLFF
>NA|TRBJ2-7|NA|TRBV6-1
TGTGCCAGTAGAGGGGAGGGCAGGGGTCCCTACGAGCAGTACTTC
CASRGEGRGPYEQYF
>NA|TRBJ2-7|TRBD1|TRBV5-1
TGCGCCAGCAGCTTGGTCGGGACAGACAACTACGAGCAGTACTTC
CASSLVGTDNYEQYF
>NA|TRBJ2-1|NA|TRBV30
TGTGCCTGGAGGGGTGAGGCGGGCAATGAGCAGTTCTTC
CAWRGEAGNEQFF
>NA|TRBJ1-4|NA|TRBV19
TGTGCCAGTAGCCTACCGGGACTGCGTCCGGGGGCAACTAATGAAAAACTGTTTTTT
CASSLPGLRPGATNEKLFF
>NA|TRBJ2-5|NA|TRBV15
TGTGCCACCAGCAGAGATCCTGGCGCGCGGGGAGAGACCCAGTACTTC
CATSRDPGARGETQYF
>NA|TRBJ2-6|NA|TRBV28
TGTGCCAGCAGTTTATATTGGGGTTCTGGGGCCAACGTCCTGACTTTC
CASSLYWGSGANVLTF
>NA|TRBJ2-1|NA|TRBV7-9
TGTGCCAGCAGCGCAGCACCCGGGGGCCCCTACAATGAGCAGTTCTTC
CASSAAPGGPYNEQFF
>NA|TRBJ2-3|NA|TRBV5-1
TGCGCCAGCAGCGCGATGCGGGAACAGGAATACACAGATACGCAGTATTTT
CASSAMREQEYTDTQYF
>NA|TRBJ2-2|NA|TRBV7-3
TGTGCCAGCAGCCCCGCACCCCAGGGCGGGGAGCTGTTTTTT
CASSPAPQGGELFF
>NA|TRBJ2-3|TRBD2|TRBV9
TGTGCCAGCAGCGTCTTGGGGGGGACGGCTACGGACACAGATACGCAGTATTTT
CASSVLGGTATDTDTQYF
>NA|TRBJ2-5|NA|TRBV2
TGTGCCAGCAGTCCGACTACCCAAGAGACCCAGTACTTC
CASSPTTQETQYF
>once|TRBJ1-1|TRBD1|TRBV10-3
TGTGCCATCAGTCCTGACAGGGGGACTGAAGCTTTCTTT
CAISPDRGTEAFF
>NA|TRBJ1-2|NA|TRBV7-2
TGTGCCAGCAGCCCGAGGGGGGGTAACTATGGCTACACCTTC
CASSPRGGNYGYTF
>NA|TRBJ1-2|NA|TRBV4-1
TGCGCCAGCAGCCAATACGGCACCTCTAACTATGGCTACACCTTC
CASSQYGTSNYGYTF
>NA|TRBJ2-1|NA|TRBV9
TGTGCCAGCAGCGCGACCTCCGGGACGGAGCAGTTCTTC
CASSATSGTEQFF
>NA|TRBJ2-7|TRBD1|TRBV7-9
TGTGCCAGCAGCCTGGGACAGGGGAGGGCCTACGAGCAGTACTTC
CASSLGQGRAYEQYF
>NA|TRBJ1-5|NA|TRBV12-5
TGTGCTAGTGGTTCGGACTGGAATCAGCCCCAGCATTTT
CASGSDWNQPQHF
>NA|TRBJ1-5|NA|TRBV18
TGTGCCAGCTCAGCCGGGACACCAAATCAGCCCCAGCATTTT
CASSAGTPNQPQHF
>NA|TRBJ2-3|TRBD1|TRBV5-1
TGCGCCAGCAGCTTGGGCGCAGGGGGCCTCACAGATACGCAGTATTTT
CASSLGAGGLTDTQYF
>few|TRBJ1-5|NA|TRBV10-3
TGTGCCATCAGTGAAAGAAGGCAGCCCCAGCATTTT
CAISERRQPQHF
>NA|TRBJ1-2|TRBD1|TRBV30
TGTGCCTGGAGTGTGGGGCAGGGGGTAGGCTACACCTTC
CAWSVGQGVGYTF
>NA|TRBJ2-2|NA|TRBV5-1
TGCGCCAGCAGCTTCGGCAGGGGGGACACCGGGGAGCTGTTTTTT
CASSFGRGDTGELFF
>NA|TRBJ1-4|NA|TRBV28
TGTGCCAGCAGTTTACTGGCAGCTAATGAAAAACTGTTTTTT
CASSLLAANEKLFF
>NA|TRBJ2-2|NA|TRBV5-6
TGTGCCAGCAGCTTGTTCTGGGGGCCGAACACCGGGGAGCTGTTTTTT
CASSLFWGPNTGELFF
>NA|TRBJ2-6|NA|TRBV29-1
TGCAGCGTTGAAAAGCAAATATCGGGCCCCGACTCTGGGGCCAACGTCCTGACTTTC
CSVEKQISGPDSGANVLTF
>NA|TRBJ2-3|NA|TRBV4-2
TGTGCCAGCAGCCAAGAGGGCCTGGCAGGCACAGATACGCAGTATTTT
CASSQEGLAGTDTQYF
>NA|TRBJ2-7|NA|TRBV6-5
TGTGCCAGCGGGGTCTTGGGCGGAACCTACGAGCAGTACTTC
CASGVLGGTYEQYF
>NA|TRBJ2-5|NA|TRBV9
TGTGCCAGCAGCATGAACAGACAAGAGACCCAGTACTTC
CASSMNRQETQYF
>NA|TRBJ2-7|NA|TRBV5-6
TGTGCCAGCAGCTTGCTGGAGCAGTACTTC
CASSLLEQYF
>once|TRBJ2-7|NA|TRBV6-5
TGTGCCAGCAGTTACACCAGCGGGCGAACCTACGAGCAGTACTTC
CASSYTSGRTYEQYF
>NA|TRBJ1-3|NA|TRBV28
TGTGCCAGCAGATCAGTTTCCCTCTCTGGAAACACCATATATTTT
CASRSVSLSGNTIYF
>NA|TRBJ2-3|TRBD2|TRBV11-2
TGTGCCAGCAGCTCGAGGGCTAGCGGGAGCACAGATACGCAGTATTTT
CASSSRASGSTDTQYF
>once|TRBJ1-2|TRBD1|TRBV10-2
TGCGCCAGCAGTGTAACCGGGACAGGGGGTGATGGCTACACCTTC
CASSVTGTGGDGYTF
>NA|TRBJ2-2|NA|TRBV11-3
TGTGCCAGCAGCTTAGGCTTCGCCGGGGAGCTGTTTTTT
CASSLGFAGELFF
>NA|TRBJ2-3|NA|TRBV11-1
TGTGCCAGCAGCCTTAGACGGACGGCTAGCACAGATACGCAGTATTTT
CASSLRRTASTDTQYF
>NA|TRBJ2-5|TRBD2|TRBV5-1
TGCGCCAGCAGCCCCGCTGGGGGGGAAGAGACCCAGTACTTC
CASSPAGGEETQYF
>NA|TRBJ1-5|TRBD1|TRBV27
TGTGCCAGTCAGGGGGCTAGAAATCAGCCCCAGCATTTT
CASQGARNQPQHF
>NA|TRBJ2-7|TRBD1|TRBV7-8
TGTGCCAGCAGCCAAATTAGGACAGGGGGAGACGAGCAGTACTTC
CASSQIRTGGDEQYF
>NA|TRBJ2-1|TRBD2|TRBV29-1
TGCAGCGTTGAAGATCAAACTAGCGGGAGGGCCGGGGATGAGCAGTTCTTC
CSVEDQTSGRAGDEQFF
>NA|TRBJ2-7|NA|TRBV5-4
TGTGCCAGCAGCCCAGGACAGCGCGACTACGAGCAGTACTTC
CASSPGQRDYEQYF
>NA|TRBJ2-2|NA|TRBV12-5
TGTGCTAGTGGTTTGACTTACACCGGGGAGCTGTTTTTT
CASGLTYTGELFF
>once|TRBJ1-5|TRBD1|TRBV6-1
TGTGCCAGCAGTGACCCTAGGTTACAGGGGAACAATCAGCCCCAGCATTTT
CASSDPRLQGNNQPQHF
>once|TRBJ2-5|TRBD1|TRBV7-2
TGTGCCAGCAGCTTTTCGACAGGGGGGTCGGAGACCCAGTACTTC
CASSFSTGGSETQYF
>NA|TRBJ2-4|TRBD2|TRBV4-3
TGCGCCAGCAGCCAAGAAGGACTAGCGGGAGAGCAGTACTTC
CASSQEGLAGEQYF
>NA|TRBJ1-5|TRBD1|TRBV28
TGTGCCAGCAGTTTAGAGGGGGCGATTAGGAGCAATCAGCCCCAGCATTTT
CASSLEGAIRSNQPQHF
>once|TRBJ1-4|NA|TRBV5-4
TGTGCCAGCAGCTTGGAGGGGACTAATGAAAAACTGTTTTTT
CASSLEGTNEKLFF
>once|TRBJ2-5|NA|TRBV28
TGTGCCAGCAGTTTTGAGGCAGGGGTGACGACCCAGTACTTC
CASSFEAGVTTQYF
>NA|TRBJ2-7|TRBD1|TRBV4-3
TGCGCCAGCAGCCAAGTATACAGGGGGATCACCTACGAGCAGTACTTC
CASSQVYRGITYEQYF